This T cell receptor beta chain was captured by sequencing in a study of blood T cell repertoires in COVID-19. Study-level background: PBMCs, B-cell-depleted T cells, or T cells were the source of the cDNA or gDNA that made up the material.

Profiling relied on immunoSEQ multiplex PCR, and the TCRdb table lists in-frame clones only, not all of them. The sample holds around 200,000 clones; 70% to 90% are singletons and the top ten take roughly 3.3%. The CDR3 contains 14 residues. The germline CDR1 and CDR2 sequences are SEHNR and FQNEAQ (reference sequence). Trimming pared 1 base from V and 8 bases from J, leaving 14 bases between. Sequenced sample: PBMCs or T cells enriched from blood (not recorded which). The TCR comes from a woman in her forties or fifties in a cohort exposed to, infected with or recovered from COVID-19 (not recorded which). The rearrangement uses TRBV7-9 and TRBJ1-2; D uncertain. CDR3 loop: CASSLGVSTTGYTF. The CDR3 coding sequence is TGTGCCAGCAGCTTAGGAGTGAGTACTACGGGCTACACCTTC.